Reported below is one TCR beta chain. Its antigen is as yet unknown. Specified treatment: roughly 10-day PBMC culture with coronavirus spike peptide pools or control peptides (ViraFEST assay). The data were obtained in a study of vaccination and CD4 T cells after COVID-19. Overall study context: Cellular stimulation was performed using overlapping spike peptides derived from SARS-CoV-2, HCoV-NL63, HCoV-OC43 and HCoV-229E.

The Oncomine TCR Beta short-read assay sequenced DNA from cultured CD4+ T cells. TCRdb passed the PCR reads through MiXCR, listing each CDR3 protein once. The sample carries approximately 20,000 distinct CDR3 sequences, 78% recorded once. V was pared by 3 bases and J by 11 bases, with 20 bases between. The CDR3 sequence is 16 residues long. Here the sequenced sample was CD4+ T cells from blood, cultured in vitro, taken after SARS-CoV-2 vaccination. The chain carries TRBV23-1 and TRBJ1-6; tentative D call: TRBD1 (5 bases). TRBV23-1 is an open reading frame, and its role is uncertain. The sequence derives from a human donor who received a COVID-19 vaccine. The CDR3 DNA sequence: TGCGCCAGCAGTCAGGAACGGACGGGACGTTCGGCACCCCTCCACTTT. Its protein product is CASSQERTGRSAPLHF.